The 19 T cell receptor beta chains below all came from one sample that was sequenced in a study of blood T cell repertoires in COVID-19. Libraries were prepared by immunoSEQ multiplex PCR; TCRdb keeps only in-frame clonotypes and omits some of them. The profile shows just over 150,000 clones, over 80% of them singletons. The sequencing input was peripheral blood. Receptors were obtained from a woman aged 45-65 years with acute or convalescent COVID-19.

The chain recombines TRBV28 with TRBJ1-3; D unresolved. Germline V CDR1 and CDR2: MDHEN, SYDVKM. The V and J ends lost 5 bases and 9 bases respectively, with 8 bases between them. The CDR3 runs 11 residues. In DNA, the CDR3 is TGTGCCAGCAGTCTGGAGGGCACCATATATTTT. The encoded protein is CASSLEGTIYF.

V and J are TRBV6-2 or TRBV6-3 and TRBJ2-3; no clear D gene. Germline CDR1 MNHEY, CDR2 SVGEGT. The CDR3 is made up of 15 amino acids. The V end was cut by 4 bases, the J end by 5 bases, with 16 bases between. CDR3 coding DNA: TGTGCCAGCAGTTCACAATGGGCCCTTGGAGATACGCAGTATTTT. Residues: CASSSQWALGDTQYF.

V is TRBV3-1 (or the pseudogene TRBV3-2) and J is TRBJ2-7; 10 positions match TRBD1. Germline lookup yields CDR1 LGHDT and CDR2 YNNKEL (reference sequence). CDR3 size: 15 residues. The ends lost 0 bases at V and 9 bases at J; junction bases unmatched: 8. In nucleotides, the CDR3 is TGTGCCAGCAGCCAAGACTCTAGGACAGGGGGACGGCAGTACTTC. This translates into CASSQDSRTGGRQYF.

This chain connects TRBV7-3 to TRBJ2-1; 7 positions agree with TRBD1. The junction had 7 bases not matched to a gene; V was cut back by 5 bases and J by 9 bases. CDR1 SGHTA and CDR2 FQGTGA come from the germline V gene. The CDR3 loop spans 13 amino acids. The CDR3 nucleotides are TGTGCCAGCAGCAGACAGGGTGAAAGTGAGCAGTTCTTC. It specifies CASSRQGESEQFF.

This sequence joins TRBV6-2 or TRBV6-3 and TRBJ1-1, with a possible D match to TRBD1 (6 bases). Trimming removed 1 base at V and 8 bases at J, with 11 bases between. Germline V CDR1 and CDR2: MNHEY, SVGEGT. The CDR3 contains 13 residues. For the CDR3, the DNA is TGTGCCAGCAGTTACTGGGGGGGCGGAGAAGCTTTCTTT. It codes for CASSYWGGGEAFF.

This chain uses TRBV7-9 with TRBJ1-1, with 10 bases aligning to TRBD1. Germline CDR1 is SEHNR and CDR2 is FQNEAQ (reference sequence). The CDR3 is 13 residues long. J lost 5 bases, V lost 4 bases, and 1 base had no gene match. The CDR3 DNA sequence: TGTGCCAGCAGCTGGGACAGGGGAACTGAAGCTTTCTTT. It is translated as CASSWDRGTEAFF.

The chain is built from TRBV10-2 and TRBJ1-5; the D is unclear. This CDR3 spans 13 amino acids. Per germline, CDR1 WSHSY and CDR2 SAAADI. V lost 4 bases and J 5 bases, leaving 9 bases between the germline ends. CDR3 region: CASSVWRDQPQHF. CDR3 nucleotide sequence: TGCGCCAGCAGTGTCTGGCGGGATCAGCCCCAGCATTTT.

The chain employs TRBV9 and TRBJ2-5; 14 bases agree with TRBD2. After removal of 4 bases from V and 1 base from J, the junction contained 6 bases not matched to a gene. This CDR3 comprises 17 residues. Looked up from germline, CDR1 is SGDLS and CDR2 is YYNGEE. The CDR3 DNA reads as TGTGCCAGCAGCAGACTAGCGGGGGGGACATTCCAAGAGACCCAGTACTTC. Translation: CASSRLAGGTFQETQYF.

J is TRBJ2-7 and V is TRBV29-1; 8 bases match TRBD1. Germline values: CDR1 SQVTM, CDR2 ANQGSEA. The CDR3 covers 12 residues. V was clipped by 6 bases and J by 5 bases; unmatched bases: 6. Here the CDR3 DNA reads TGCAGCGTAATTACAGGGGGTAACGAGCAGTACTTC. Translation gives CSVITGGNEQYF.

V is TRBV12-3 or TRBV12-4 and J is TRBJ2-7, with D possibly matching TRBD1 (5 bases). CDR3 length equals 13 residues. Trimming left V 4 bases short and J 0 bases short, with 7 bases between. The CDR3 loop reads CASSSDISYEQYF. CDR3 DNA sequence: TGTGCCAGCAGTTCGGACATCTCCTACGAGCAGTACTTC.

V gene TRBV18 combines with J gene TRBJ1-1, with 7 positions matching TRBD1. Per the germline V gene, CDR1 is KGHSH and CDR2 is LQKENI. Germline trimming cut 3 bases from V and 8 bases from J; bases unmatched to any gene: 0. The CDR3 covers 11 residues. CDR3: CASSPDREAFF. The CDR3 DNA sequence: TGTGCCAGCTCACCGGACAGGGAAGCTTTCTTT.

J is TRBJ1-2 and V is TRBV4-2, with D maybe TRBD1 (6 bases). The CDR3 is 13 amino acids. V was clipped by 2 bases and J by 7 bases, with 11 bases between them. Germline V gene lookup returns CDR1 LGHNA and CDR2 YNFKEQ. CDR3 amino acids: CASSQINRAGYTF. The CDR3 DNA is TGTGCCAGCAGCCAAATAAACAGGGCTGGCTACACCTTC.

CDR3 in amino acids: CASSITGKAFF. CDR3 nucleotide sequence: TGTGCCAGCAGTATAACAGGGAAAGCTTTCTTT. The J gene is TRBJ1-1, the V gene TRBV12-3 or TRBV12-4; a possible D gene is TRBD1 (6 bases). The CDR3 loop spans 11 amino acids. V lost 5 bases and J 9 bases, leaving 10 bases between the germline ends.

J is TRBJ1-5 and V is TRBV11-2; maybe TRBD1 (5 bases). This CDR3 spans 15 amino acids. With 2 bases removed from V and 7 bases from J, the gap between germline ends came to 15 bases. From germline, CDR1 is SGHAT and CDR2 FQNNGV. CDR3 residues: CASSLSPRVGQPQHF. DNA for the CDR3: TGTGCCAGCAGCTTATCCCCCAGGGTTGGGCAGCCCCAGCATTTT.

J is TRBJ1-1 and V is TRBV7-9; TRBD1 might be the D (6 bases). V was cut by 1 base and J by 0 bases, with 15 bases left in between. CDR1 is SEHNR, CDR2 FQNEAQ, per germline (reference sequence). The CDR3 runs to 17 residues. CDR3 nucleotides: TGTGCCAGCAGCTTAGATACAGGGCAAGGCATGAACACTGAAGCTTTCTTT. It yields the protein CASSLDTGQGMNTEAFF.

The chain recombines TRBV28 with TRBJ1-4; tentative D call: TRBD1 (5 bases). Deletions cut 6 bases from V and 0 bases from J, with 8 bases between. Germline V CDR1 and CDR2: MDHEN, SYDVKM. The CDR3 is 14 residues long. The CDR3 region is CASRDTATNEKLFF. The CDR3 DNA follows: TGTGCCAGCAGGGACACCGCAACTAATGAAAAACTGTTTTTT.

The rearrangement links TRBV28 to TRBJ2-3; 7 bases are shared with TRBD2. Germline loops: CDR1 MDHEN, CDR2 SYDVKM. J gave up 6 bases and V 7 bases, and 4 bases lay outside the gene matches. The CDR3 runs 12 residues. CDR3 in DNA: TGTGCCAGCAAGGCGGGAGCGGATACGCAGTATTTT. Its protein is CASKAGADTQYF. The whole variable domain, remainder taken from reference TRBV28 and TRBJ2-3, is DVKVTQSSRYLVKRTGEKVFLECVQDMDHENMFWYRQDPGLGLRLIYFSYDVKMKEKGDIPEGYSVSREKKERFSLILESASTNQTSMYLCASKAGADTQYFGPGTRLTVL.

As DNA, the CDR3 is TGCGCCAGCAGCCAAGGACTAGCGGGGGGCGGGGAGACCCAGTACTTC. Protein product: CASSQGLAGGGETQYF. V gene TRBV5-1 combines with J gene TRBJ2-5, with 14 bases aligning to TRBD2. The V and J ends lost 4 bases and 5 bases, in that order; junction bases with no gene match: 7. CDR1 and CDR2 (germline): SGHRS, YFSETQ. The length of the CDR3 is 16 residues.

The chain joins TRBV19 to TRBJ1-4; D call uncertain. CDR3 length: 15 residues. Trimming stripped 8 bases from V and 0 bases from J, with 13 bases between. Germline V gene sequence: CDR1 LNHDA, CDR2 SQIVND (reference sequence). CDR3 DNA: TGTGCCAGTTCTGGCCTAGTTGCAACTAATGAAAAACTGTTTTTT. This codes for CASSGLVATNEKLFF.